Below are 25 T cell receptor beta chains sequenced from a single sample in a study of identical twins. TCRdb reanalysed the 5' RACE reads using MiXCR and keeps one entry per CDR3 protein. This repertoire shows approximately 670,000 distinct CDR3 sequences, less than 7% found once; its top ten account for around 1.7%. Sequencing was performed on naive T cells sorted from blood. These TCRs come from a man aged 18 to 29 in good health.

This clonotype was observed at least ten times. The V gene is TRBV6-2 or TRBV6-3, the J gene TRBJ2-5; tentatively, D is TRBD2 (5 bases). Germline-derived CDR1 and CDR2 are MNHEY and SVGEGT. V was trimmed by 6 bases and J by 7 bases, leaving 15 bases between them. The CDR3 is 13 residues long. The CDR3 DNA reads TGTGCCAGCAGCTCGACGTTGGCGGGGACCCAGTACTTC. Amino acids: CASSSTLAGTQYF.

In its sample, this clonotype was seen many times. The rearrangement links TRBV6-1 to TRBJ2-2, with 8 nucleotides matching TRBD1. This CDR3 has 17 amino acids. J lost 2 bases, V lost 6 bases, and 11 bases had no gene match. The V gene's germline CDR1 is MNHNS and CDR2 SASEGT. CDR3 sequence reads: CASSAYWTGINTGELFF. In DNA form, the CDR3 reads TGTGCCAGCAGCGCCTATTGGACAGGGATAAACACCGGGGAGCTGTTTTTT.

CDR3 protein: CASTRLRRGANVLTF. DNA for the CDR3: TGTGCCAGCACGCGGCTGAGGAGGGGGGCCAACGTCCTGACTTTC. The V gene is TRBV2, the J gene TRBJ2-6; D may be TRBD2 (5 bases). This CDR3 comprises 15 residues. Trimming shortened V by 7 bases and J by 4 bases, and 14 bases separated the two germline ends. Germline V gives CDR1 SNHLY, CDR2 FYNNEI.

This clonotype was observed a handful of times. This sequence joins TRBV2 and TRBJ2-3; D gene uncertain. The germline V and J ends were trimmed by 10 bases and 4 bases, with 9 bases remaining between them. The CDR3 contains 11 residues. Germline V lookup: CDR1 SNHLY, CDR2 FYNNEI. Written as DNA, the CDR3 is TGTGCCAAAGGTTCCGCAGATACGCAGTATTTT. Its protein product is CAKGSADTQYF.

The gene calls are TRBV18 and TRBJ2-7; 8 nucleotides line up with TRBD2. V dropped 4 bases and J dropped 2; count of bases not matched to a gene: 7. This CDR3 region has 15 residues. Germline V gene data show CDR1 as KGHSH and CDR2 as LQKENI. The CDR3 here is CASSRDSGIAYEQYF. The CDR3 region has the DNA TGTGCCAGCTCACGAGATAGCGGGATCGCCTACGAGCAGTACTTC.

This clonotype appeared a few times. This chain joins TRBV5-1 and TRBJ2-7, with D possibly being TRBD2 (5 bases). Germline CDR1 SGHRS, CDR2 YFSETQ. Trimming shortened V by 0 bases and J by 4 bases, and 11 bases separated the two germline ends. The CDR3 is made up of 14 amino acids. CDR3 sequence (DNA): TGCGCCAGCAGCTTGGCCGAGAGCGGATACGAGCAGTACTTC. This translates into CASSLAESGYEQYF.

This chain joins TRBV30 and TRBJ2-1; tentatively, D is TRBD1 (5 bases). The CDR3 sequence is 15 residues long. Germline CDR1 reads GTSNPN; CDR2 reads SVGIG (reference sequence). Trimming pared 2 bases from V and 6 bases from J, leaving 17 bases between. CDR3 coding DNA: TGTGCCTGGAGTTTAAGGGGCGGTCTAGGCAATGAGCAGTTCTTC. Translated: CAWSLRGGLGNEQFF.

J is TRBJ2-7 and V is TRBV3-1; no clear D. This CDR3 contains 14 residues. Trimming removed 0 bases at V and 1 base at J, with 7 bases between. CDR1 and CDR2 from the germline V gene are LGHDT and YNNKEL (reference sequence). The CDR3 loop is CASSQDGESYEQYF. The CDR3 DNA reads as TGTGCCAGCAGCCAAGATGGCGAGTCCTACGAGCAGTACTTC.

This clonotype has more than one count but fewer than ten. The V and J genes are TRBV6-6 and TRBJ1-5; a possible D gene is TRBD1 (6 bases). Per germline, CDR1 MNHNY and CDR2 SVGAGI (reference sequence). Trimming removed 6 bases from V and 0 bases from J, with 6 bases in between. The CDR3 is 13 amino acids. For the CDR3, the DNA is TGTGCCAGCAGGGACAGTAGCAATCAGCCCCAGCATTTT. Translation: CASRDSSNQPQHF.

This clonotype has a count of ten or more. The chain combines TRBV12-3 or TRBV12-4 with TRBJ2-1, with D maybe TRBD2 (5 bases). This CDR3 is built from 13 residues. Trimming took off 1 base at V and 11 bases at J, with 12 bases between the two ends. The CDR3 DNA sequence: TGTGCCAGCAGTTTAGGCCCTCGGGGTAAGCAGTTCTTC. Its translation is CASSLGPRGKQFF.

This clonotype appeared a few times. The chain is built from TRBV2 and TRBJ2-1; TRBD1 or TRBD2 may be the D gene (6 bases each). V lost 6 bases and J lost 10, with 19 bases in between. The germline gives CDR1 SNHLY, CDR2 FYNNEI. CDR3 size: 14 residues. Here the CDR3 DNA reads TGTGCCAGCAGGACAGGCGGAGGGGTTTGGGAGCAGTTCTTC. Translation gives CASRTGGGVWEQFF.

This clonotype was picked up a small number of times. The gene calls are TRBV3-1 and TRBJ2-3; 10 bases are shared with TRBD2. Germline V lookup: CDR1 LGHDT, CDR2 YNNKEL (reference sequence). V shed 2 bases and J 3 bases; nucleotides not matched to a gene: 5. This CDR3 is built from 16 residues. The chain's CDR3 is CASSQLTSGTTDTQYF. The CDR3 nucleotides are TGTGCCAGCAGCCAACTAACTAGCGGGACTACAGATACGCAGTATTTT.

The chain has TRBV7-2 and TRBJ2-3, with 10 bases aligning to TRBD2. Losses at the gene ends were 5 bases for V and 4 bases for J; bases not matched to a gene: 9. Germline CDR1 is SGHTA and CDR2 is FQGNSA. The CDR3 is made up of 16 amino acids. The CDR3 sequence: CASSATLAGDPDTQYF. In DNA, the CDR3 is TGTGCCAGCAGCGCGACCCTAGCGGGGGACCCAGATACGCAGTATTTT.

The chain recombines TRBV6-5 with TRBJ2-6, with a tentative D call TRBD2 (6 bases). The CDR3 consists of 18 residues. V was trimmed by 0 bases and J by 4 bases, leaving 16 bases between them. CDR1 and CDR2 from the germline V gene are MNHEY and SVGAGI. DNA of the CDR3: TGTGCCAGCAGTTACTCTAGCTCCAGGGCGGGAGGGGCCAACGTCCTGACTTTC. This codes for CASSYSSSRAGGANVLTF.

The chain has TRBV7-9 and TRBJ1-1, with D perhaps matching TRBD1 (5 bases). The V end was cut by 10 bases, the J end by 2 bases, with 17 bases between. The germline CDR1 and CDR2 sequences are SEHNR and FQNEAQ (reference sequence). The CDR3 consists of 14 residues. CDR3 loop: CATTDSAFNTEAFF. CDR3 nucleotide sequence: TGTGCCACCACAGACAGCGCGTTTAACACTGAAGCTTTCTTT.

This clonotype was detected a few times. This rearrangement joins TRBV5-5 to TRBJ2-5; D may be TRBD2 (6 bases). The CDR3 is 14 amino acids. Looked up from germline, CDR1 is SGHKS and CDR2 is YYEKEE (reference sequence). Trimming left V 4 bases short and J 5 bases short, with 15 bases between. The DNA of the CDR3 is TGTGCCAGCAGCAAACTCGACGGAGGGGAGACCCAGTACTTC. Its translation: CASSKLDGGETQYF.

Ten or more counts support this clonotype. This rearrangement joins TRBV7-9 to TRBJ2-7; D is uncertain. V shed 5 bases and J shed 3 bases, with 5 bases lying between them. In germline, CDR1 is SEHNR, CDR2 FQNEAQ (reference sequence). The CDR3 extends over 11 amino acids. The CDR3 reads CASSIDYEQYF. The CDR3 nucleotides are TGTGCCAGCAGCATAGACTACGAGCAGTACTTC.

The chain combines TRBV7-9 with TRBJ2-7, with D maybe TRBD1 (6 bases). The CDR3 extends over 14 amino acids. V was clipped by 5 bases and J by 9 bases, with 20 bases between them. From germline, CDR1 is SEHNR and CDR2 FQNEAQ (reference sequence). The CDR3 here is CASSKTGTYEWQYF. The CDR3 region has the DNA TGTGCCAGCAGCAAGACAGGAACCTACGAGTGGCAGTACTTC.

This clonotype has more than one count but fewer than ten. The DNA for the CDR3 is TGTGCTAGTGCCACCGGACAGCAGAACACTGAAGCTTTCTTT. The encoded protein is CASATGQQNTEAFF. This chain uses TRBV12-5 with TRBJ1-1; a possible D gene is TRBD1 (6 bases). The CDR3 length is 14 residues. Trimming cost V 7 bases and J 1 base, with 13 bases left between them. Germline CDR1 reads LGHNT; CDR2 reads FRNRAP.

This clonotype was found many times. The chain links TRBV12-3 or TRBV12-4 to TRBJ1-6; D is unclear. Between the trimmed V and J ends, which lost 1 base and 0 bases, there was a span of 13 bases. This CDR3 has 18 amino acids. This chain's CDR3 is CASSLGPTASSYNSPLHF. The CDR3 nucleotides read TGTGCCAGCAGTTTAGGACCTACAGCGAGCTCCTATAATTCACCCCTCCACTTT.

The rearrangement joins TRBV5-4 to TRBJ2-3; 7 bases fit TRBD2. V was pared by 4 bases and J by 4 bases, with 3 bases of the junction left unmatched. Germline lookup yields CDR1 SGHNT and CDR2 YYREEE (reference sequence). The CDR3 totals 13 residues. CDR3 bases: TGTGCCAGCAGCGTTGCGGGGGCAGATACGCAGTATTTT. Amino acids: CASSVAGADTQYF. Combining the CDR3 with reference TRBV5-4 and TRBJ2-3 gives the whole variable domain ETGVTQSPTHLIKTRGQQVTLRCSSQSGHNTVSWYQQALGQGPQFIFQYYREEENGRGNFPPRFSGLQFPNYSSELNVNALELDDSALYLCASSVAGADTQYFGPGTRLTVL.

The chain carries TRBV5-1 and TRBJ2-5; no clear D. Deletions cut 3 bases from V and 0 bases from J, with 9 bases between. Looked up from germline, CDR1 is SGHRS and CDR2 is YFSETQ. The CDR3 loop spans 14 amino acids. The CDR3 nucleotides read TGCGCCAGCAGCTCACAGCTGTACCAAGAGACCCAGTACTTC. The encoded protein is CASSSQLYQETQYF.

This sequence joins TRBV11-2 and TRBJ2-1, with D possibly matching TRBD2 (5 bases). There are 15 residues in the CDR3. Germline V gene lookup returns CDR1 SGHAT and CDR2 FQNNGV. Trimming stripped 7 bases from V and 0 bases from J, with 13 bases between. This CDR3 reads CASIEGGGSYNEQFF. DNA for the CDR3: TGTGCCAGCATCGAAGGAGGAGGCTCCTACAATGAGCAGTTCTTC.

This clonotype showed up just a few times. This chain uses TRBV11-1 with TRBJ1-4; 10 positions agree with TRBD1. The junction had 13 bases not matched to a gene; V was cut back by 5 bases and J by 4 bases. Germline values: CDR1 SGHAT, CDR2 FQDESV (reference sequence). CDR3 length equals 18 residues. Written as DNA, the CDR3 is TGTGCCAGCAGCCCGCCCCCGGGACAGGGGTTTAGTAATGAAAAACTGTTTTTT. Translation gives CASSPPPGQGFSNEKLFF.

This clonotype was observed a handful of times. The chain links TRBV5-1 to TRBJ2-2, with a tentative D call TRBD2 (5 bases). Germline CDR1 reads SGHRS; CDR2 reads YFSETQ. This CDR3 spans 16 amino acids. With 0 bases removed from V and 1 base from J, the gap between germline ends came to 10 bases. The CDR3 sequence: CASSLGLRENTGELFF. The CDR3 DNA sequence: TGCGCCAGCAGCTTGGGTTTACGGGAGAACACCGGGGAGCTGTTTTTT. Full variable domain (rest looked up from reference TRBV5-1 and TRBJ2-2): KAGVTQTPRYLIKTRGQQVTLSCSPISGHRSVSWYQQTPGQGLQFLFEYFSETQRNKGNFPGRFSGRQFSNSRSEMNVSTLELGDSALYLCASSLGLRENTGELFFGEGSRLTVL.